This T cell receptor beta chain was retrieved from a study of circulating CD8 cells and anti-PD-1 response in melanoma. This clonotype is labeled medium-sized (0.01 to 0.1%). The antigen remains undetermined. Using approximately 15 ng of total RNA, TCR libraries were made with the QIAseq Immune Repertoire TCR panel. From the reads, TCRdb called clonotypes with MiXCR, one entry per CDR3 protein. The sample gives 2,000 to 2,500 distinct CDR3 sequences, 6.5% to 9.5% of which show up once; 2.5% to 3.5% is in the top ten. Live CD3+CD8+TCRalphabeta+ cells were sorted into four subsets by PD-1 and/or TIGIT. The CDR3 consists of 11 residues. The germline V and J ends were trimmed by 6 bases and 7 bases, with 10 bases remaining between them. CDR1 is MNHEY and CDR2 is SMNVEV in the germline V gene (reference sequence). General study results and limits: Peptide assays on expanded sorted subsets replaced tumor-based reactivity testing.

The chain recombines TRBV27 with TRBJ2-7; no clear D gene. The TCR was taken from a human donor with melanoma. Sequencing used CD8+ T cells from PBMCs, obtained at baseline or after one month of anti-PD-1 therapy (not recorded which). The CDR3 region is CASSLGGEQYF. Written as DNA, the CDR3 is TGTGCCAGCAGCCTGGGCGGAGAGCAGTACTTC.